Sequencing of this T cell receptor beta chain was carried out in a study of T cell clonotyping in hematopoietic cell transplantation. Study-level findings and limits: After transplant, recipient diversity fell while pathologically expanded clonotypes grew through day 180. Broader posttransplant TCR repertoire diversity was predicted by graft donor and pretransplant recipient Inverse Simpson Index values. Without cell sorting, CD4 versus CD8 contributions remain unresolved.

V was shortened by 0 bases and J by 1 base, with 3 bases between the two germline ends. This CDR3 has 13 residues. Per germline, CDR1 SGHTA and CDR2 FQGNSA. The data were produced by immunoSEQ multiplex PCR, yet TCRdb's version contains in-frame clones alone and is incomplete. The table has nearly 7,000 clones, roughly 98% seen once; the top ten hold just under 0.65%. This clone was recorded only once. Its antigen remains unknown. Recipient blood drawn about 28 days pretransplant and days 30, 100, 180 after. Sequencing was performed on PBMCs, taken 30 days after allogeneic stem cell transplant. The TCR originated in a male patient aged 60 to 75 who had an allogeneic stem cell transplant from a related donor, so the T cells may come from the graft donor. Some clones in this sample may be carry-over from other donors' samples. This rearrangement joins TRBV7-2 to TRBJ1-2; no clear D gene. DNA for the CDR3: TGTGCCAGCAGCTTAGCAGTTAACTATGGCTACACCTTC. Translation gives CASSLAVNYGYTF.